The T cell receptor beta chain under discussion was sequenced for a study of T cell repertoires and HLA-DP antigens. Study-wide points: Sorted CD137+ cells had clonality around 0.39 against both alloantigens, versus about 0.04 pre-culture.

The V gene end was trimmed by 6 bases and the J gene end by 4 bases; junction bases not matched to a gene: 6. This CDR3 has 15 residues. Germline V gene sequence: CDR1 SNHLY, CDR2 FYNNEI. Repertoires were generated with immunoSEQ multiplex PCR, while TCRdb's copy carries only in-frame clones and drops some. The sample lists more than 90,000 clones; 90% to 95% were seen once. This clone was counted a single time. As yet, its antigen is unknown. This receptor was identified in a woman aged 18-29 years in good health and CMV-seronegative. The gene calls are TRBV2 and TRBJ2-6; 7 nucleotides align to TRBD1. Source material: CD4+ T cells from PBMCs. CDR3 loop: CASRSDRPGANVLTF. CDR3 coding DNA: TGTGCCAGCAGGTCGGACAGGCCGGGGGCCAACGTCCTGACTTTC.